These 32 T cell receptor beta chains came from one sample sequenced in a study of CXCR3-negative and CXCR3-positive naive CD8 T cells. Antigen specificity for these receptors is unknown. Study results and limitations: Naive cells with CXCR3 showed TRB CDR3s that were more hydrophobic than those in CXCR3-negative naive cells.

Each TRB cDNA library was prepared by 5' RACE (with UMI labels). TCRdb reprocessed the 5' RACE reads, with one entry per CDR3 protein and no DNA. The sample holds about 130,000 distinct CDR3 sequences. Sequenced input: naive CXCR3+ CD8+ T cells from blood. Stated subset: CD45RO-CCR7+CD27+CD95- naive CD8+ T cells expressing CXCR3 (TNR3+). These TCRs come from a human donor in good health. Some clones in this sample may be carry-over from other donors' samples.

The chain uses TRBV29-1 and TRBJ2-7; the D call from TCRdb, TRBD1, cannot be confirmed without DNA. The CDR3 has 15 amino acids. CDR1 and CDR2 (germline): SQVTM, ANQGSEA. This CDR3 is CSVELRDRSSYEQYF.

V and J are TRBV7-3 and TRBJ2-1; TCRdb reports TRBD2, a call that lacks DNA to check it against. CDR3 size: 15 residues. The germline CDR1 and CDR2 sequences are SGHTA and FQGTGA. CDR3 protein: CASSLGSGVYNEQFF.

The chain uses TRBV4-3 and TRBJ2-3; TCRdb's D call, TRBD2, is unchecked because there is no DNA. This CDR3 region has 16 residues. Germline assignment: CDR1 LGHNA and CDR2 YSLEER. CDR3 in amino acids: CASSQDPRGGQDTQYF.

The chain recombines TRBV10-2 with TRBJ2-7; the TRBD2 assignment by TCRdb is unverifiable without DNA. Germline values: CDR1 WSHSY, CDR2 SAAADI. The CDR3 consists of 18 residues. CDR3 residues: CASSEIGITLAESYEQYF.

J is TRBJ2-7 and V is TRBV27; TCRdb outputs TRBD1, but without DNA this stays unchecked. The CDR3 is 15 amino acids. Germline V gene sequence: CDR1 MNHEY, CDR2 SMNVEV (reference sequence). The CDR3 loop reads CASSLAGTAIYEQYF.

The chain has TRBV19 and TRBJ1-1; TCRdb's D call of TRBD1 is untestable without DNA. CDR1 and CDR2 from the germline V gene are LNHDA and SQIVND (reference sequence). The CDR3 is made up of 15 amino acids. The CDR3 here is CASSFAGAWSTEAFF.

The chain recombines TRBV9 with TRBJ1-1. CDR1 is SGDLS and CDR2 is YYNGEE in the germline V gene. This CDR3 region has 14 residues. This CDR3 reads CASSALGYQAEAFF.

V is TRBV20-1 and J is TRBJ1-1; TCRdb calls TRBD1, which cannot be checked without DNA. This CDR3 comprises 13 residues. Per germline, CDR1 DFQATT and CDR2 SNEGSKA (reference sequence). The CDR3 loop is CSAREGRGTEAFF.

The J gene is TRBJ2-5, the V gene TRBV4-1; absent DNA, TCRdb's TRBD2 call cannot be checked. The V gene's germline CDR1 is MGHRA and CDR2 YSYEKL. This CDR3 has 16 residues. CDR3 sequence reads: CASSQEWREGHETQYF.

V is TRBV20-1 and J is TRBJ2-1. In germline, CDR1 is DFQATT, CDR2 SNEGSKA (reference sequence). The CDR3 has 13 amino acids. The CDR3 protein is CSARDSSGHEQFF.

The J gene is TRBJ1-5, the V gene TRBV20-1. The CDR3 is 14 amino acids. Germline V gives CDR1 DFQATT, CDR2 SNEGSKA (reference sequence). The CDR3 reads CSARDSYGNQPQHF.

The chain links TRBV29-1 to TRBJ2-7. The CDR3 totals 12 residues. Looked up from germline, CDR1 is SQVTM and CDR2 is ANQGSEA. The chain's CDR3 is CSVEGGTYEQYF.

The chain links TRBV2 to TRBJ1-1. This CDR3 has 14 amino acids. CDR1 and CDR2 (germline): SNHLY, FYNNEI. CDR3 in amino acids: CAPGVGLVNTEAFF.

The gene calls are TRBV10-3 and TRBJ2-7; TCRdb's assignment of TRBD2 cannot be checked, as there is no DNA. This CDR3 has 14 amino acids. Germline loops: CDR1 ENHRY, CDR2 SYGVKD. The CDR3 here is CAISESREGHEQYF.

The genes are TRBV7-9 and TRBJ2-7. Germline V gene lookup returns CDR1 SEHNR and CDR2 FQNEAQ (reference sequence). The CDR3 consists of 13 residues. The CDR3: CASSLGTTYEQYF.

V and J are TRBV12-3 or TRBV12-4 and TRBJ2-7; lacking DNA, the TRBD2 call made by TCRdb goes unchecked. CDR3 length equals 14 residues. The CDR3 loop is CASSLDSGYSEQYF.

The chain links TRBV29-1 to TRBJ2-3; the D gene TCRdb calls, TRBD2, cannot be checked with no DNA. The length of the CDR3 is 20 residues. The germline CDR1 and CDR2 sequences are SQVTM and ANQGSEA. The CDR3 sequence is CSVAGASTSGRYTSTDTQYF.

This chain connects TRBV28 to TRBJ1-1. The CDR3 is made up of 11 amino acids. CDR1 and CDR2 from the germline V gene are MDHEN and SYDVKM. The CDR3 region is CASSFGSGAFF.

V usage is TRBV6-6 and J usage is TRBJ1-1; TCRdb picks TRBD1, but there is no DNA to check that call. Germline V CDR1 and CDR2: MNHNY, SVGAGI (reference sequence). The CDR3 has 14 amino acids. This CDR3 reads CASSYVGVNTEAFF.

This chain connects TRBV29-1 to TRBJ2-7; checking the TCRdb D call of TRBD1 is not possible without DNA. Germline V gene lookup returns CDR1 SQVTM and CDR2 ANQGSEA. There are 12 residues in the CDR3. This CDR3 is CSVERDRDEQYF.

The rearrangement links TRBV4-3 to TRBJ2-7; TCRdb names TRBD1, which stays unverified in the absence of DNA. The germline CDR1 and CDR2 sequences are LGHNA and YSLEER. There are 17 residues in the CDR3. The CDR3 sequence: CASSQDFSSGYPYEQYF.

This chain connects TRBV4-2 to TRBJ2-1. The V gene's germline CDR1 is LGHNA and CDR2 YNFKEQ. This CDR3 region has 13 residues. This CDR3 is CASSQIPEDEQFF.

The rearrangement links TRBV23-1 to TRBJ2-3; TCRdb lists TRBD2, though no DNA is available to test this call. TRBV23-1 is designated an ORF whose function remains uncertain. The CDR3 consists of 16 residues. CDR3: CASSPPGGPNTDTQHF.

The chain joins TRBV5-5 to TRBJ1-1; TCRdb outputs TRBD1, but without DNA this stays unchecked. Germline assignment: CDR1 SGHKS and CDR2 YYEKEE (reference sequence). The length of the CDR3 is 15 residues. The CDR3 region is CASSYLGGMNTEAFF.

J is TRBJ2-7 and V is TRBV12-3 or TRBV12-4; TCRdb selects TRBD1, and the lack of DNA leaves this call unchecked. This CDR3 is built from 12 residues. The CDR3 sequence: CASTQGPNEQYF.

The chain uses TRBV5-1 and TRBJ1-5; TCRdb lists TRBD1, though no DNA is available to test this call. The CDR3 spans 16 residues. Germline assignment: CDR1 SGHRS and CDR2 YFSETQ. CDR3 in amino acids: CASSLVRGSDNQPQHF.

The chain links TRBV19 to TRBJ2-1; the D call from TCRdb, TRBD2, cannot be confirmed without DNA. CDR1 LNHDA and CDR2 SQIVND come from the germline V gene (reference sequence). The CDR3 runs 17 residues. CDR3 sequence reads: CASSIVVTSGGAGEQFF.

The CDR3 here is CASRGGYTDTQYF. The rearrangement uses TRBV2 and TRBJ2-3; the D call from TCRdb, TRBD1, cannot be confirmed without DNA. CDR1 SNHLY and CDR2 FYNNEI come from the germline V gene. CDR3 size: 13 residues. Supplemented by reference TRBV2 and TRBJ2-3, the full variable domain reads EPEVTQTPSHQVTQMGQEVILRCVPISNHLYFYWYRQILGQKVEFLVSFYNNEISEKSEIFDDQFSVERPDGSNFTLKIRSTKLEDSAMYFCASRGGYTDTQYFGPGTRLTVL.

This sequence joins TRBV19 and TRBJ2-7; TCRdb indicates TRBD1, and absent DNA this call remains unverified. This CDR3 contains 12 residues. Germline V lookup: CDR1 LNHDA, CDR2 SQIVND (reference sequence). The CDR3 reads CASGGFPYEQYF.

This sequence joins TRBV7-2 and TRBJ2-7; the D call from TCRdb, TRBD2, cannot be confirmed without DNA. The CDR3 is 14 residues long. Germline V lookup: CDR1 SGHTA, CDR2 FQGNSA. The CDR3 protein is CASSLGLSGNEQYF.

The chain has TRBV7-2 and TRBJ2-5; TCRdb indicates TRBD2, and absent DNA this call remains unverified. Germline assignment: CDR1 SGHTA and CDR2 FQGNSA. The CDR3 is made up of 14 amino acids. This CDR3 reads CASSPDGQRETQYF.

The V gene is TRBV20-1, the J gene TRBJ1-5; without DNA, the TCRdb call of TRBD1 cannot be checked. CDR3 length: 17 residues. CDR1 DFQATT and CDR2 SNEGSKA come from the germline V gene (reference sequence). This CDR3 reads CSARVLDGQGHNQPQHF.